Below are 24 T cell receptor beta chains sequenced from a single sample in a study of T cell responses to AZD1222 COVID-19 vaccine. TCRdb's table, derived via immunoSEQ multiplex PCR, lists solely in-frame clones and lacks some. The sample lists roughly 130,000 clones; about 86% were seen once. The sample here was peripheral blood, taken on day 0 of AZD1222 vaccination. The receptors originated from an adult in good health.

This chain links TRBV9 with TRBJ1-5; no clear D gene. The V end was cut by 4 bases, the J end by 4 bases, with 12 bases between. This CDR3 has 14 residues. Germline V gene sequence: CDR1 SGDLS, CDR2 YYNGEE. The CDR3 coding sequence is TGTGCCAGCAGCCCACCGGGGAGTAATCAGCCCCAGCATTTT. This gives the protein CASSPPGSNQPQHF.

The V gene is TRBV14, the J gene TRBJ2-2, with D tentatively TRBD1 (6 bases). The germline V and J ends were trimmed by 0 bases and 1 base, with 30 bases remaining between them. CDR1 and CDR2 (germline): SGHDN, FVKESK. CDR3 length: 23 residues. The CDR3 reads CASSQDLRIQGKQGNRNTGELFF. In DNA form, the CDR3 reads TGTGCCAGCAGCCAAGATCTTCGAATACAGGGAAAGCAAGGAAATAGGAACACCGGGGAGCTGTTTTTT.

The rearrangement links TRBV3-1 (or the pseudogene TRBV3-2) to TRBJ2-1; no reliable D call. The CDR3 consists of 15 residues. CDR1 is LGHDT and CDR2 is YNNKEL in the germline V gene (reference sequence). V lost 0 bases and J lost 0, with 6 bases in between. The CDR3 is CASSQDLTSYNEQFF. CDR3 in DNA: TGTGCCAGCAGCCAAGATCTAACCTCCTACAATGAGCAGTTCTTC.

The chain employs TRBV4-3 and TRBJ1-2; unclear D gene. Germline CDR1 reads LGHNA; CDR2 reads YSLEER. The CDR3 sequence is 14 residues long. Deletions cut 5 bases from V and 8 bases from J, with 18 bases between. The CDR3 DNA follows: TGCGCCAGCAGCTCTGATCTGTTCGGCTCCGGCTACACCTTC. Encoded protein: CASSSDLFGSGYTF.

The gene calls are TRBV5-1 and TRBJ1-4, with D perhaps TRBD1 (6 bases). V was clipped by 2 bases and J by 14 bases, with 16 bases between them. Looked up from germline, CDR1 is SGHRS and CDR2 is YFSETQ. This CDR3 region has 13 residues. CDR3 DNA: TGCGCCAGCAGCTTAGCGTACGGGACAAGGCTGTTTTTT. Its translation: CASSLAYGTRLFF.

This clone was detected a few times. V gene TRBV5-1 combines with J gene TRBJ2-1, with D maybe TRBD2 (6 bases). This CDR3 has 15 residues. V was shortened by 0 bases and J by 10 bases, with 17 bases between the two germline ends. Germline V gene data show CDR1 as SGHRS and CDR2 as YFSETQ. The CDR3 is CASSLAGEPIEEQFF. CDR3 nucleotides: TGCGCCAGCAGCTTGGCGGGGGAACCGATCGAGGAGCAGTTCTTC.

The rearrangement links TRBV19 to TRBJ2-3, with TRBD2 matching 9 bases. J was trimmed by 2 bases and V by 9 bases; bases with no gene match: 15. This CDR3 has 17 amino acids. The V gene's germline CDR1 is LNHDA and CDR2 SQIVND (reference sequence). CDR3 amino acids: CASKTGETSGITDTQYF. The CDR3 nucleotides read TGTGCCAGCAAAACCGGTGAGACTAGCGGAATCACAGATACGCAGTATTTT.

The chain has TRBV18 and TRBJ2-2; 9 nucleotides line up with TRBD2. V gave up 8 bases and J gave up 0 bases; unmatched junction bases: 10. CDR3 size: 17 residues. The germline CDR1 and CDR2 sequences are KGHSH and LQKENI. As DNA, the CDR3 is TGTGCCAGCACCGAACTAGCGGGCAACTCGAACACCGGGGAGCTGTTTTTT. Translating it yields CASTELAGNSNTGELFF.

The chain is built from TRBV18 and TRBJ1-1; no reliable D call. CDR1 is KGHSH, CDR2 LQKENI, per germline. V dropped 5 bases and J dropped 1 base, with 8 bases sitting between them. The CDR3 covers 13 residues. CDR3 sequence: CASSAQENTEAFF. DNA of the CDR3: TGTGCCAGCTCAGCGCAGGAGAACACTGAAGCTTTCTTT.

This clone was seen only a few times. V gene TRBV27 combines with J gene TRBJ2-7; perhaps TRBD1 as D (6 bases). From germline, CDR1 is MNHEY and CDR2 SMNVEV (reference sequence). V lost 5 bases and J 3 bases, leaving 14 bases between the germline ends. The CDR3 totals 14 residues. The CDR3 nucleotides read TGTGCCAGCAGTCCTCGCGGACAGCACTACGAGCAGTACTTC. It encodes CASSPRGQHYEQYF.

V and J are TRBV29-1 and TRBJ2-7; D unresolved. The V and J ends lost 6 bases and 0 bases respectively, with 9 bases between them. Germline-derived CDR1 and CDR2 are SQVTM and ANQGSEA. The CDR3 runs to 12 residues. The CDR3 spells CSVNSASYEQYF. Written as DNA, the CDR3 is TGCAGCGTGAACTCAGCCTCCTACGAGCAGTACTTC.

The chain uses TRBV11-3 and TRBJ1-5; 8 positions agree with TRBD1. Germline CDR1 and CDR2: SGHNT and YENEEA. This CDR3 contains 14 residues. The V segment lost 4 bases and the J segment 7 bases; nucleotides outside the gene matches: 6. This chain's CDR3 is CASSSDRGEQPQHF. The DNA for the CDR3 is TGTGCCAGCAGCTCTGACAGGGGTGAACAGCCCCAGCATTTT.

J is TRBJ1-2 and V is TRBV29-1; D might be TRBD1 (5 bases). The CDR3 totals 14 residues. Germline V gene lookup returns CDR1 SQVTM and CDR2 ANQGSEA. The germline V and J ends were trimmed by 7 bases and 3 bases, with 18 bases remaining between them. CDR3 residues: CSAVRDPQDYGYTF. The CDR3 DNA reads as TGCAGCGCCGTAAGGGACCCCCAGGACTATGGCTACACCTTC.

The V gene is TRBV24-1, the J gene TRBJ2-5; no clear D gene. Germline V gene data show CDR1 as KGHDR and CDR2 as SFDVKD. This CDR3 is 14 amino acids long. The V and J ends lost 4 bases and 1 base respectively, with 9 bases between them. The DNA of the CDR3 is TGTGCCACCAGTGACCCCGGGTCCCAAGAGACCCAGTACTTC. Translating gives CATSDPGSQETQYF.

The chain recombines TRBV3-1 (or the pseudogene TRBV3-2) with TRBJ2-7; TRBD2 matches at 7 bases. In germline, CDR1 is LGHDT, CDR2 YNNKEL (reference sequence). The CDR3 runs 15 residues. J gave up 3 bases and V 4 bases, and 9 bases lay outside the gene matches. The CDR3 spells CASSPPSGNGYEQYF. DNA of the CDR3: TGTGCCAGCAGCCCGCCAAGCGGGAATGGCTACGAGCAGTACTTC.

This clone has ten or more counts. The gene calls are TRBV4-2 and TRBJ2-7, with TRBD2 identical over 13 bases. Germline CDR1 and CDR2: LGHNA and YNFKEQ. With 2 bases clipped from V and 2 bases from J, the junction kept 6 bases outside the gene matches. The CDR3 runs 17 residues. The CDR3 loop reads CASSQTGLAGLTYEQYF. The CDR3 coding sequence is TGTGCCAGCAGCCAAACGGGACTAGCGGGATTAACCTACGAGCAGTACTTC.

The V gene is TRBV6-6, the J gene TRBJ1-2, with D maybe TRBD1 (6 bases). This CDR3 region has 14 residues. The V and J ends lost 6 bases and 7 bases respectively, with 18 bases between them. CDR1 is MNHNY, CDR2 SVGAGI, per germline (reference sequence). CDR3 in amino acids: CASSHGGQGGGYTF. Written as DNA, the CDR3 is TGTGCCAGCAGCCACGGGGGGCAGGGTGGTGGCTACACCTTC.

In this sample, this clone turned up once. The chain uses TRBV27 and TRBJ1-1, with D perhaps matching TRBD1 (5 bases). This CDR3 is 17 amino acids long. Trimming left V 4 bases short and J 5 bases short, with 23 bases between. Germline V lookup: CDR1 MNHEY, CDR2 SMNVEV (reference sequence). The CDR3 nucleotides read TGTGCCAGCAGTTCCAGGGTTCAGTTCCCCCTGGGTACTGAAGCTTTCTTT. Its protein is CASSSRVQFPLGTEAFF.

J is TRBJ2-5 and V is TRBV7-2, with 9 bases matching TRBD2. This CDR3 region has 14 residues. Losses at the gene ends were 4 bases for V and 3 bases for J; bases not matched to a gene: 3. CDR1 and CDR2 from the germline V gene are SGHTA and FQGNSA. CDR3 coding DNA: TGTGCCAGCAGCTATAGCGGGGGTGAAGAGACCCAGTACTTC. Its protein product is CASSYSGGEETQYF.

This clone was counted only a few times. The chain couples TRBV4-3 to TRBJ2-7, with 9 positions matching TRBD2. The CDR3 is made up of 16 amino acids. Germline V gene sequence: CDR1 LGHNA, CDR2 YSLEER. The V gene end was trimmed by 3 bases and the J gene end by 2 bases; junction bases not matched to a gene: 8. In DNA form, the CDR3 reads TGCGCCAGCAGCCACAGCGCTAGCGGGGAGACCTACGAGCAGTACTTC. Amino acid sequence: CASSHSASGETYEQYF.

The chain links TRBV6-4 to TRBJ1-2, with D uncertain. Germline CDR1 is MRHNA and CDR2 is SNTAGT. V was cut by 5 bases and J by 2 bases, with 9 bases left in between. The CDR3 contains 13 residues. CDR3 residues: CASSSGRNYGYTF. CDR3 bases: TGTGCCAGCAGTTCGGGCAGGAACTATGGCTACACCTTC.

A single count supports this clone. The V gene is TRBV6-4, the J gene TRBJ1-1; TRBD1 matches 8 bases. The trim removed 6 bases at V and 5 bases at J, leaving 2 bases unmatched. The CDR3 has 12 amino acids. Germline-derived CDR1 and CDR2 are MRHNA and SNTAGT. CDR3 sequence: CASRYRGTEAFF. CDR3 DNA sequence: TGTGCCAGCAGGTACAGGGGGACTGAAGCTTTCTTT.

The V and J genes are TRBV29-1 and TRBJ2-3, with 7 bases that match TRBD1. Germline V CDR1 and CDR2: SQVTM, ANQGSEA. The ends lost 1 base at V and 2 bases at J; junction bases unmatched: 3. CDR3 length: 14 residues. This CDR3 reads CSVEGDRNTDTQYF. The CDR3 DNA reads as TGCAGCGTTGAAGGGGACAGAAACACAGATACGCAGTATTTT.

The table lists this clone with a few counts. The J gene is TRBJ2-7, the V gene TRBV9, with no clear D. The germline V gene encodes CDR1 SGDLS and CDR2 YYNGEE. Between the trimmed V and J ends, which lost 0 bases and 4 bases, there was a span of 8 bases. The CDR3 length is 13 residues. The CDR3 nucleotides read TGTGCCAGCAGCGTAGCCCCGACGTACGAGCAGTACTTC. Its translation: CASSVAPTYEQYF.